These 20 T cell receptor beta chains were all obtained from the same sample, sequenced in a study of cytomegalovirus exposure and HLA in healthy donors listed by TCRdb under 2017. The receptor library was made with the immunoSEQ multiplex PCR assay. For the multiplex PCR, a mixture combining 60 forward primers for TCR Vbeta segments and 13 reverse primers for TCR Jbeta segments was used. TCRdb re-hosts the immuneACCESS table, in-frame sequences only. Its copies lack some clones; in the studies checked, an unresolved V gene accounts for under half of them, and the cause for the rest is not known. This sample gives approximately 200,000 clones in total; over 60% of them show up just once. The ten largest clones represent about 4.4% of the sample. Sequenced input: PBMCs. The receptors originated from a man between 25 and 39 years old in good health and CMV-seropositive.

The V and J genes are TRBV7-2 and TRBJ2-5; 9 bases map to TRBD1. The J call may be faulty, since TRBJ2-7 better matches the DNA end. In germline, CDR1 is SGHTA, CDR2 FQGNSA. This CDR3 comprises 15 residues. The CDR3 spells CASSLLDRGIDEQYF. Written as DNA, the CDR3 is TGTGCCAGCAGCCTCCTCGACAGGGGGATCGACGAGCAGTACTTC.

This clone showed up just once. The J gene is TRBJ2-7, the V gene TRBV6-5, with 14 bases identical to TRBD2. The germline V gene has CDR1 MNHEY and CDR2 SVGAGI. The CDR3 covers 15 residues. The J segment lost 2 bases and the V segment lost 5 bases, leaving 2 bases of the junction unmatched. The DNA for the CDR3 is TGTGCCAGCAGTGGGACTAGCGGGAGCGCCTACGAGCAGTACTTC. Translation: CASSGTSGSAYEQYF.

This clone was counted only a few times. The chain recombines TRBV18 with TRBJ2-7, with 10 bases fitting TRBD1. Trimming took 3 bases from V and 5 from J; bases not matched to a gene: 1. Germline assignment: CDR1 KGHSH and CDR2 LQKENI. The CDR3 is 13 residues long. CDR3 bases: TGTGCCAGCTCACCCGGACAGGGGGACGAGCAGTACTTC. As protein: CASSPGQGDEQYF. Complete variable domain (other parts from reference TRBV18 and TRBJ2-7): NAGVMQNPRHLVRRRGQEARLRCSPMKGHSHVYWYRQLPEEGLKFMVYLQKENIIDESGMPKERFSAEFPKEGPSILRIQQVVRGDSAAYFCASSPGQGDEQYFGPGTRLTVT.

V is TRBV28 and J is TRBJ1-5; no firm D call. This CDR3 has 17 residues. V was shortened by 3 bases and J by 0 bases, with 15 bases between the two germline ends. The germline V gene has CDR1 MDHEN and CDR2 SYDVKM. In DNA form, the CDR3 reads TGTGCCAGCAGTTTCTTTAGCCGGGGATATAGCAATCAGCCCCAGCATTTT. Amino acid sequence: CASSFFSRGYSNQPQHF.

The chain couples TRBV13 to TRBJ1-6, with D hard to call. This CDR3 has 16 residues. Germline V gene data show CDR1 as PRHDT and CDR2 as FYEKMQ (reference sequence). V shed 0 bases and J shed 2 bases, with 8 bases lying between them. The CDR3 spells CASSLGSTTYNSPLHF. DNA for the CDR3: TGTGCCAGCAGCTTAGGGAGTACGACCTATAATTCACCCCTCCACTTT.

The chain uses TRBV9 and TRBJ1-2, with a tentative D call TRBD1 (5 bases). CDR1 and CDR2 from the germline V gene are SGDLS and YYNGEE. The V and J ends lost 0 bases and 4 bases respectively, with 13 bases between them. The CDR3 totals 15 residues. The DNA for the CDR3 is TGTGCCAGCAGCGTAGGGAGGATCGGGGGCTATGGCTACACCTTC. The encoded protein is CASSVGRIGGYGYTF.

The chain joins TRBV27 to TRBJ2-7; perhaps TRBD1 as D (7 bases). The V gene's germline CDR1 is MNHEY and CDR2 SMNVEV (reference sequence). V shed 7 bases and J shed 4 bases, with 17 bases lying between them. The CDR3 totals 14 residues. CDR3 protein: CASNPRGDGYEQYF. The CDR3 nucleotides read TGTGCCAGCAACCCCAGGGGGGACGGGTACGAGCAGTACTTC.

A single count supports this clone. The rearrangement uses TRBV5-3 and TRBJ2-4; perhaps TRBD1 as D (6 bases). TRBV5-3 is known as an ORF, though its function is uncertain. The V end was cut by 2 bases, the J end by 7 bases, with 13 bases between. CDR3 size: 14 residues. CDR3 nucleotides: TGTGCCAGAAGCTTTTGTCAGGGGTGTAACATTCAGTACTTC. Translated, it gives CARSFCQGCNIQYF.

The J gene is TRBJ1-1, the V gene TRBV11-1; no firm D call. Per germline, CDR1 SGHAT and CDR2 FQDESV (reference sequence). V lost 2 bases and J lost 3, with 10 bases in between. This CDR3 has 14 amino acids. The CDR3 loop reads CASSLRRRDTEAFF. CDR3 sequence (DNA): TGTGCCAGCAGCTTAAGGAGGAGGGACACTGAAGCTTTCTTT. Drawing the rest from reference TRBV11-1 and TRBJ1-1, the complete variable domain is EAEVAQSPRYKITEKSQAVAFWCDPISGHATLYWYRQILGQGPELLVQFQDESVVDDSQLPKDRFSAERLKGVDSTLKIQPAELGDSAMYLCASSLRRRDTEAFFGQGTRLTVV.

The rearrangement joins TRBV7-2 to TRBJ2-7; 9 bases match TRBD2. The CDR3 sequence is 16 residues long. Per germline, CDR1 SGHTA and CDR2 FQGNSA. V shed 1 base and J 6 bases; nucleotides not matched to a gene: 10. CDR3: CASSLGWGTSSSEQYF. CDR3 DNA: TGTGCCAGCAGCTTAGGCTGGGGGACTAGCTCTTCCGAGCAGTACTTC.

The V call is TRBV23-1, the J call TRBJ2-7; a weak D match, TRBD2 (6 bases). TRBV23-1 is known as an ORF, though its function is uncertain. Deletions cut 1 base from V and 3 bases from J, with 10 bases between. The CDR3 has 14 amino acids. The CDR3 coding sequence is TGCGCCAGCAGTCAATTTGGGGGGTGCTACGAGCAGTACTTC. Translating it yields CASSQFGGCYEQYF.

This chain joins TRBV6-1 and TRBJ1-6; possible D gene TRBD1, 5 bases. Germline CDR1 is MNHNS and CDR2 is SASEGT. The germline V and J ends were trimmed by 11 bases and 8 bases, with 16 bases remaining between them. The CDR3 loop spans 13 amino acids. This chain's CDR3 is CARTRVGDSPLHF. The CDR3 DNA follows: TGTGCCCGAACCAGGGTAGGTGATTCACCCCTCCACTTT.

The CDR3 is CASSPTGLSGNTIYF. The CDR3 DNA reads as TGTGCCAGCAGCCCAACAGGTCTCTCTGGAAACACCATATATTTT. The chain employs TRBV11-2 and TRBJ1-3; possible D gene TRBD1, 5 bases. The V and J ends lost 5 bases and 0 bases respectively, with 11 bases between them. Germline V CDR1 and CDR2: SGHAT, FQNNGV. This CDR3 is built from 15 residues.

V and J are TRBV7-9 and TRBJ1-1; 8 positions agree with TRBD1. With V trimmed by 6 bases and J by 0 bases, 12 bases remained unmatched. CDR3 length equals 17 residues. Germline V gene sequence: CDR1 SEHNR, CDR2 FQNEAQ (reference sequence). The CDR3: CASSPNGQGELNTEAFF. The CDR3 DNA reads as TGTGCCAGCAGTCCCAACGGACAGGGAGAATTGAACACTGAAGCTTTCTTT.

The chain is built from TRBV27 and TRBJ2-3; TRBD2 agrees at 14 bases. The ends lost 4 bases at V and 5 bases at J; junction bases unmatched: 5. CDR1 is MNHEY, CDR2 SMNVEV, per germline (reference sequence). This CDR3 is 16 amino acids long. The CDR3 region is CASSSPTSGRVDTQYF. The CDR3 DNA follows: TGTGCCAGCAGTTCCCCGACTAGCGGGAGGGTAGATACGCAGTATTTT.

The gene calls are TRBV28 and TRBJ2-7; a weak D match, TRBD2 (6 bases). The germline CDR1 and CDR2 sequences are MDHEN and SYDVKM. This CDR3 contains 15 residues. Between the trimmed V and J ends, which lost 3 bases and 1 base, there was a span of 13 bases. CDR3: CASSFGDFSSYEQYF. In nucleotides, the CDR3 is TGTGCCAGCAGTTTCGGGGACTTCAGTTCCTACGAGCAGTACTTC.

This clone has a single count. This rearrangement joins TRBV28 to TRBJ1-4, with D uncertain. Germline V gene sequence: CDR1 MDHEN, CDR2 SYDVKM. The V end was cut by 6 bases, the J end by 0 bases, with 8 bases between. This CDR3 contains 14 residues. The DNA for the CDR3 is TGTGCCAGCAGGCCGAGTACAACTAATGAAAAACTGTTTTTT. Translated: CASRPSTTNEKLFF.

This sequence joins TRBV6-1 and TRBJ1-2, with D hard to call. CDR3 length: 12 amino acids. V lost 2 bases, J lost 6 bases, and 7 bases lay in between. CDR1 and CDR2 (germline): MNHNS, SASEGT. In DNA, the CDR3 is TGTGCCAGCAGTGAACGAGGAAATGGCTACACCTTC. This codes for CASSERGNGYTF.

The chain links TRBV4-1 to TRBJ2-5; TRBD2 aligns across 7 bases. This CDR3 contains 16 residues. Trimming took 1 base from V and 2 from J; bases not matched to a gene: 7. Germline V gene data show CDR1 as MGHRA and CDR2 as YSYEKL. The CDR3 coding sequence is TGCGCCAGCAGCCAAGGAGGGCGGGGGAGTCAAGAGACCCAGTACTTC. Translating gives CASSQGGRGSQETQYF.

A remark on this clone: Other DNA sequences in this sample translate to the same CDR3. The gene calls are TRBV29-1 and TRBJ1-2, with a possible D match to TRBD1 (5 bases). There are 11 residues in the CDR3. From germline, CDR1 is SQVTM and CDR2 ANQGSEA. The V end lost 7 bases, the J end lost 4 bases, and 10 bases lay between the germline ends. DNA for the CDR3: TGCAGCGCCCAAGACAGCTATGGCTACACCTTC. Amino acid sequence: CSAQDSYGYTF.